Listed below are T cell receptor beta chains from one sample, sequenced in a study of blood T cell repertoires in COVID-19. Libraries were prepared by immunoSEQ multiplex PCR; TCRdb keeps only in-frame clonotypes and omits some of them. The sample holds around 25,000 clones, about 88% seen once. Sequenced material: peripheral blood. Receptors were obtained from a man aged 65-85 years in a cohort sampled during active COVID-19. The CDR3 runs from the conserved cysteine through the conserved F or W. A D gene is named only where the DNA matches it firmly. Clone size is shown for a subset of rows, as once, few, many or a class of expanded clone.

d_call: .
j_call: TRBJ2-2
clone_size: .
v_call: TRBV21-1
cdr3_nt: TGTGCCAGCAGCAAATCGATTAACGAGGGTTTCCGCATCGGGGAGCTGTTTTTT
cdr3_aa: CASSKSINEGFRIGELFF

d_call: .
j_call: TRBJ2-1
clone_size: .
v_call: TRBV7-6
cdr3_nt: TGTGCCAGCAGCTTAGATTTGATGGACAGCAACTCCTACAATGAGCAGTTCTTC
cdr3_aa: CASSLDLMDSNSYNEQFF

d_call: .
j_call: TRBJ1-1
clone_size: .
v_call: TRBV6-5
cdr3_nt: TGTGCCAGCAGTCGACTTCCAGCAAACACTGAAGCTTTCTTT
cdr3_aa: CASSRLPANTEAFF

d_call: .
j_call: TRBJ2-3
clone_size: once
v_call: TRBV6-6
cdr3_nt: TGTGCCAGCGGGACCGTAGCGGCTCGCACAGATACGCAGTATTTT
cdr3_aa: CASGTVAARTDTQYF

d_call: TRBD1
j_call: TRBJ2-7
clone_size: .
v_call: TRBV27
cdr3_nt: TGTGCCAGCAGGGCAGGGGGCTCCTACGAGCAGTACTTC
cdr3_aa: CASRAGGSYEQYF

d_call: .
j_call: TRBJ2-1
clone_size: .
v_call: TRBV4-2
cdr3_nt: TGTGCCAGCAGCCAAGCGGGACAAAGGAATGAGCAGTTCTTC
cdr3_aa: CASSQAGQRNEQFF

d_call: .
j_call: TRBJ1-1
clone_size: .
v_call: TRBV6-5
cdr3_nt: TGTGCCAGCAGTCAGGGATGGAACACTGAAGCTTTCTTT
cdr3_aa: CASSQGWNTEAFF

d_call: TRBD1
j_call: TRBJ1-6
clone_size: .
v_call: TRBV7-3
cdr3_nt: TGTGCCAGCAGCTCAAAAGGGTCAGGGGGCAATTCACCCCTCCACTTT
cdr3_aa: CASSSKGSGGNSPLHF

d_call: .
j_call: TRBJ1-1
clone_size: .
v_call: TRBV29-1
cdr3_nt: TGCAGCGTTGAACAGGGGAACACTGAAGCTTTCTTT
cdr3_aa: CSVEQGNTEAFF

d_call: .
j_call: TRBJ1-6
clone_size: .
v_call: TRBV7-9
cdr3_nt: TGTGCCAGCAGTGCTACTAATTCACCCCTCCACTTT
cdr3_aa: CASSATNSPLHF

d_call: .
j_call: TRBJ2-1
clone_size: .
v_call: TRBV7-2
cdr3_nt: TGTGCCAGCAGCCCGCCCGGGACTTTTCTCTCGGATGAGCAGTTCTTC
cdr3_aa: CASSPPGTFLSDEQFF

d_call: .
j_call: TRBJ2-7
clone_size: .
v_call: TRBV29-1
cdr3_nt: TGCAGCGTTGTTCTGCGGGGCCCCGAGCAGTACTTC
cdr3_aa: CSVVLRGPEQYF

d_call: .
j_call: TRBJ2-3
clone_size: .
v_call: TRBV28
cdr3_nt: TGTGCCAGCAGCCGGGGAAGGAATACGCAGTATTTT
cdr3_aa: CASSRGRNTQYF

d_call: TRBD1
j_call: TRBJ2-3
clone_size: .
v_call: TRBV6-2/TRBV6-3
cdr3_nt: TGTGCCAGCAGTCTCCGGGACAGGGTCACAGATACGCAGTATTTT
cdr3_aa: CASSLRDRVTDTQYF

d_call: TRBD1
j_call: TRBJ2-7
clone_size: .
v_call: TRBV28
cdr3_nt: TGTGCCAGCAGTTTATCGGGCAGGGGGTCCTACGAGCAGTACTTC
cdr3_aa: CASSLSGRGSYEQYF

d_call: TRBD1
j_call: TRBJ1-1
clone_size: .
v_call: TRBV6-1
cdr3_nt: TGTGCCAGCAGTGATCCCCCCGCATGGGGACAGGGCTTGAACACTGAAGCTTTCTTT
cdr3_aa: CASSDPPAWGQGLNTEAFF

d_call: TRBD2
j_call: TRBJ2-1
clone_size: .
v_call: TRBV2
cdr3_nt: TGTGCCAGCAGTCCCGGACTAGCGGGAGATCATGAGCAGTTCTTC
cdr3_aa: CASSPGLAGDHEQFF

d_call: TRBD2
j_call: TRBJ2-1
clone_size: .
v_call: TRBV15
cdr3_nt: TGTGCCACCAGCAGAGATCACCCGGGACTAGCGGGGAGCTCCTACAATGAGCAGTTCTTC
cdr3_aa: CATSRDHPGLAGSSYNEQFF

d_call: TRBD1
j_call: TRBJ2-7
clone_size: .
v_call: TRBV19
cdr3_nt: TGTGCCAGTAGTCATGGACAGGCGTTCTCCTACGAGCAGTACTTC
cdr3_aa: CASSHGQAFSYEQYF

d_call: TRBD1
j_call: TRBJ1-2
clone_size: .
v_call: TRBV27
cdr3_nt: TGTGCCAGCAGTTTCTCGTGGGACAGGGGTTATGGCTACACCTTC
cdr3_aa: CASSFSWDRGYGYTF

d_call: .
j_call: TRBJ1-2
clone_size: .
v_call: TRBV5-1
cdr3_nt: TGCGCCAGCAGCTCGTATACTTCGGGAGGCTACACCTTC
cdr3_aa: CASSSYTSGGYTF

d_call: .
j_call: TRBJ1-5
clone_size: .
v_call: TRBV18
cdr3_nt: TGTGCCAGCTCACCTGGGACCGGAGGGCAGCCCCAGCATTTT
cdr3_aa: CASSPGTGGQPQHF

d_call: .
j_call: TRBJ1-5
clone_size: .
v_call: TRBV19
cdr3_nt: TGTGCCAGCAGGAAACCGGACAGCTCCAATCAGCCCCAGCATTTT
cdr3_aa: CASRKPDSSNQPQHF

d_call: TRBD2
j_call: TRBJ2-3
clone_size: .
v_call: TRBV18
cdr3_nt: TGTGCCAGCTCACCCGGACTAGCGGGAGCAGATACGCAGTATTTT
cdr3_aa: CASSPGLAGADTQYF

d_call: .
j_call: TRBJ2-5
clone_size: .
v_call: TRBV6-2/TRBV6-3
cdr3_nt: TGTGCCAGCAGTTACGGGCAGGGAGAGACCCAGTACTTC
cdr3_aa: CASSYGQGETQYF

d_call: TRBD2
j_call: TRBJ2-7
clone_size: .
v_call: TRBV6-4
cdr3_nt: TGTGCCAGCAGTGCCCGAGGGGCGGAGCGGGGGGGAGAGCAGTACTTC
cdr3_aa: CASSARGAERGGEQYF

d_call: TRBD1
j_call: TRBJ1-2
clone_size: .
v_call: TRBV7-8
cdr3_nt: TGTGCCAGCAGCTTAGAGGGACAGCTTATAGCTAACTATGGCTACACCTTC
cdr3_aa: CASSLEGQLIANYGYTF

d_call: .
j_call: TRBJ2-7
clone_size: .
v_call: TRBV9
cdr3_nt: TGTGCCAGCAGCGCTTCGGCGGGGGCCTCCTACGAGCAGTACTTC
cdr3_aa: CASSASAGASYEQYF

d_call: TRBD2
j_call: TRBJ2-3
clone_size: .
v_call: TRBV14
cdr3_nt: TGTGCCAGCAGCCAAGGTGGAAAGCGGGAGATAACAGATACGCAGTATTTT
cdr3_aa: CASSQGGKREITDTQYF

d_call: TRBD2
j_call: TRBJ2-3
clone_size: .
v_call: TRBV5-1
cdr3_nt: TGCGCCAGCAGCTTGGCCTCGGGACTAGTCCGCTTT
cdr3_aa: CASSLASGLVRF

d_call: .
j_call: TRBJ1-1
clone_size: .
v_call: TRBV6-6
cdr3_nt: TGTGCCAGCAGTTACATAGGGGGCACTGAAGCTTTCTTT
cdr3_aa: CASSYIGGTEAFF

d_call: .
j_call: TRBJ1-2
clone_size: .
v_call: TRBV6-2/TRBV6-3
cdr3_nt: TGTGCCAGCAGTTATGTCTCAGGGAACTATGGCTACACCTTC
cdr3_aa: CASSYVSGNYGYTF

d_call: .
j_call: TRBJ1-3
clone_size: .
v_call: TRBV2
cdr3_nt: TGTGCCAGCAGTGACCGGGGCTCTGGAAACACCATATATTTT
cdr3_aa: CASSDRGSGNTIYF

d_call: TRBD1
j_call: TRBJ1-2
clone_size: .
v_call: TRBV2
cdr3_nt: TGTGCCAGCAGCCCCAGGGGGCTCGGGGGCTACACCTTC
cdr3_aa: CASSPRGLGGYTF

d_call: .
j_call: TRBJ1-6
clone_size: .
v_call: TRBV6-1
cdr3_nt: TGTGCCAGCAGTGAGGCCGGGACATCTTCACCCCTCCACTTT
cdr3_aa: CASSEAGTSSPLHF

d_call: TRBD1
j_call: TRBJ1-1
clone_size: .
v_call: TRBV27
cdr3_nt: TGTGCCAGCAGTTTACGTGGGACAGCGAGGAACACTGAAGCTTTCTTT
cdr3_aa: CASSLRGTARNTEAFF

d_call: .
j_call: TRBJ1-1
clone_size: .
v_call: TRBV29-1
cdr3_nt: TGCAGCGTTGACGGGGGTAGGGCTGAAGCTTTCTTT
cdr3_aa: CSVDGGRAEAFF

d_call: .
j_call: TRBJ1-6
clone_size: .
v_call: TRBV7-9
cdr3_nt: TGTGCCAGCAGCACCCGGGTAAATAATTCACCCCTCCACTTT
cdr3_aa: CASSTRVNNSPLHF

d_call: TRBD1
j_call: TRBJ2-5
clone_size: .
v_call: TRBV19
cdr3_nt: TGTGCCAGTAGTATGGACAGGGGGGACGGAGAGACCCAGTACTTC
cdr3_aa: CASSMDRGDGETQYF

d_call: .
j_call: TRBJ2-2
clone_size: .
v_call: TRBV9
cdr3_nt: TGTGCCAGCAGCGTAGCGGCGAACACCGGGGAGCTGTTTTTT
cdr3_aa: CASSVAANTGELFF

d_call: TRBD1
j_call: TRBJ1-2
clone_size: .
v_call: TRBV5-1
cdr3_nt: TGCGCCAGCAGTTTGGGACAGGGTGCTGGCTACACCTTC
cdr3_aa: CASSLGQGAGYTF

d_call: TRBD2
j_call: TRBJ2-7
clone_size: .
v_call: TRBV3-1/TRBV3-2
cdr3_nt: TGTGCCAGCAGCCACCCTGTAGCGGGAGAGCAGTACTTC
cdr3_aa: CASSHPVAGEQYF